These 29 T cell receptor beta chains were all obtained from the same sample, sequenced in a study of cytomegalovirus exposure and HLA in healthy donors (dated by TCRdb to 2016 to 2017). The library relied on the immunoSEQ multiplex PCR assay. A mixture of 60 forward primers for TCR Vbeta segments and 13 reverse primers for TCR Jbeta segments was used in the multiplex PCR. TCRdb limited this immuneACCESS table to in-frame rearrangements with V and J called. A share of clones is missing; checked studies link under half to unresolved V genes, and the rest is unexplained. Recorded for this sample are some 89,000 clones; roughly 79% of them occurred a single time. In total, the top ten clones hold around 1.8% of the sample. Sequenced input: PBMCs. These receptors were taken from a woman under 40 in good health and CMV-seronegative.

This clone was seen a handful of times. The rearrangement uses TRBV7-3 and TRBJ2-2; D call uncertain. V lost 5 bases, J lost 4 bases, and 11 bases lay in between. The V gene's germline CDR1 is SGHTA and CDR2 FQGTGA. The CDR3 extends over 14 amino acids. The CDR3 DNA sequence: TGTGCCAGCAGCGGCCCAAGTCCCACCGGGGAGCTGTTTTTT. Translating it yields CASSGPSPTGELFF. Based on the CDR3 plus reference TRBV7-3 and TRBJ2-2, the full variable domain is GAGVSQTPSNKVTEKGKYVELRCDPISGHTALYWYRQSLGQGPEFLIYFQGTGAADDSGLPNDRFFAVRPEGSVSTLKIQRTERGDSAVYLCASSGPSPTGELFFGEGSRLTVL.

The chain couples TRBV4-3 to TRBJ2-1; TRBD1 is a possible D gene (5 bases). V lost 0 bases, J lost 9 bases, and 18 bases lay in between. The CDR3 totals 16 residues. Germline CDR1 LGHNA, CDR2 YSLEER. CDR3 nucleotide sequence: TGCGCCAGCAGCCAAGATTTGCCTAATCCTCAGGGTGAGCAGTTCTTC. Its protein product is CASSQDLPNPQGEQFF.

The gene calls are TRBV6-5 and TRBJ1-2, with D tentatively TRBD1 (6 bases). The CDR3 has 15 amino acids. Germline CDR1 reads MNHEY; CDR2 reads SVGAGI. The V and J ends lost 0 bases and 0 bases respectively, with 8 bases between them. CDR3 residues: CASSYSQGPNYGYTF. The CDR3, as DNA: TGTGCCAGCAGTTACTCACAGGGTCCTAACTATGGCTACACCTTC.

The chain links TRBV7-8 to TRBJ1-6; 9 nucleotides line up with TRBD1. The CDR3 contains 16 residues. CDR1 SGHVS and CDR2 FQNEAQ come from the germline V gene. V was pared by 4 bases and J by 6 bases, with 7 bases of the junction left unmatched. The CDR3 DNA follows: TGTGCCAGCAGCTCCGGACAGGGGTTCCGTAATTCACCCCTCCACTTT. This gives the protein CASSSGQGFRNSPLHF.

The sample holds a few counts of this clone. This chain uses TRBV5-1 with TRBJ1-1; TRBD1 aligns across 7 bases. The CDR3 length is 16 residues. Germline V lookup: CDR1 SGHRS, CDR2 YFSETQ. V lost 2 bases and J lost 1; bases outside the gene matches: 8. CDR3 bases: TGCGCCAGCAGCTTTAGGGACAGCTCAAGGAACACTGAAGCTTTCTTT. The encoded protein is CASSFRDSSRNTEAFF.

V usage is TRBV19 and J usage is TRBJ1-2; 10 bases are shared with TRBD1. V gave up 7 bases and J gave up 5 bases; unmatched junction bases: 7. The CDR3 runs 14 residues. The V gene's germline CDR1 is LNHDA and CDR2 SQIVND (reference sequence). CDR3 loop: CASKQTGGSYGYTF. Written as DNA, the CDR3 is TGTGCCAGTAAGCAGACAGGGGGCTCGTATGGCTACACCTTC.

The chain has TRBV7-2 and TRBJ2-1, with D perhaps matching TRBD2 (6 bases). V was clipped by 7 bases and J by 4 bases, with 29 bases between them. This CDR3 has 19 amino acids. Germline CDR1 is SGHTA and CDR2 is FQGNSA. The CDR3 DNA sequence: TGTGCCAGCAAGGAAAGGGCCGGGGGATTCCGTATAATATACAATGAGCAGTTCTTC. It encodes CASKERAGGFRIIYNEQFF.

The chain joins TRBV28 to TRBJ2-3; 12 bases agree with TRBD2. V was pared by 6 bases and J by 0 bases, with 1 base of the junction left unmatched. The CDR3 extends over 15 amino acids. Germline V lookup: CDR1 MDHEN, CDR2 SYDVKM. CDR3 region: CASRGTSGSTDTQYF. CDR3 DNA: TGTGCCAGCAGGGGGACTAGCGGGAGCACAGATACGCAGTATTTT.

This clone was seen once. CDR3 DNA sequence: TGCGCCAGCAGTACCAAGACTAGCGGTACCCAGTATTTT. As protein: CASSTKTSGTQYF. The chain couples TRBV5-1 to TRBJ2-3, with 9 positions matching TRBD2. The CDR3 spans 13 residues. Unmatched junction bases numbered 10, after V lost 5 bases and J lost 12 bases. The V gene's germline CDR1 is SGHRS and CDR2 YFSETQ.

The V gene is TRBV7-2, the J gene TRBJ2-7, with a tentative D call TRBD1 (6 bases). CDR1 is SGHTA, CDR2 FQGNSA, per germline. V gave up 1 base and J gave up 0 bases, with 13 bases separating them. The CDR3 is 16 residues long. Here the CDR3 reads CASSLETGISSYEQYF. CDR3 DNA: TGTGCCAGCAGCTTAGAAACAGGGATCAGCTCCTACGAGCAGTACTTC. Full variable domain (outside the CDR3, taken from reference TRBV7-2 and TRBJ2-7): GAGVSQSPSNKVTEKGKDVELRCDPISGHTALYWYRQSLGQGLEFLIYFQGNSAPDKSGLPSDRFSAERTGGSVSTLTIQRTQQEDSAVYLCASSLETGISSYEQYFGPGTRLTVT.

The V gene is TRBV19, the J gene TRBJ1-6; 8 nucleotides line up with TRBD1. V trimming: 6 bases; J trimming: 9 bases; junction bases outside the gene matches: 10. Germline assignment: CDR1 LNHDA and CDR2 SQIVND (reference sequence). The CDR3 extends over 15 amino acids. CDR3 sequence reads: CASSQGTGGTSPLHF. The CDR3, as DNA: TGTGCCAGTAGCCAAGGGACAGGAGGCACTTCACCCCTCCACTTT.

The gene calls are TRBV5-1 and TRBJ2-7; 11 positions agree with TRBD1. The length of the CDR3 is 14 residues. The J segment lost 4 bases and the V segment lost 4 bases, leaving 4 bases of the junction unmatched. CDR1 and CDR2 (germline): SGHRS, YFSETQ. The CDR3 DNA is TGCGCCAGCAGCCAAGGGACAGGGGGATACGAGCAGTACTTC. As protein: CASSQGTGGYEQYF. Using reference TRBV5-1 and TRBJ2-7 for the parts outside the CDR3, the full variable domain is KAGVTQTPRYLIKTRGQQVTLSCSPISGHRSVSWYQQTPGQGLQFLFEYFSETQRNKGNFPGRFSGRQFSNSRSEMNVSTLELGDSALYLCASSQGTGGYEQYFGPGTRLTVT.

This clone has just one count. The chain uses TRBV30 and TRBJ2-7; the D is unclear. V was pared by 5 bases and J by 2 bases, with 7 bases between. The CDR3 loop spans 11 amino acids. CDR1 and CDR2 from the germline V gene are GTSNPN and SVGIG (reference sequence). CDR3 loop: CAWARAYEQYF. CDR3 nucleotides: TGTGCCTGGGCACGCGCCTACGAGCAGTACTTC.

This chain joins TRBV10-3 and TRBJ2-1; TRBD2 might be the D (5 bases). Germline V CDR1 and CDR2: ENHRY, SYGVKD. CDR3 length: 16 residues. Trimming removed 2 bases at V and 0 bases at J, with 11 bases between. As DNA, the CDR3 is TGTGCCATCAGTGAGGCGGGTAGAAACTCCTACAATGAGCAGTTCTTC. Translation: CAISEAGRNSYNEQFF.

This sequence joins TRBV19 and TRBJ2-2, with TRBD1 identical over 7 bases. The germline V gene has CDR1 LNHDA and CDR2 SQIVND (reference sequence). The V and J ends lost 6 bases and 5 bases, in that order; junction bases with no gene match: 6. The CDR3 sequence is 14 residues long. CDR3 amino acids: CASSLGTETGELFF. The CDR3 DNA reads TGTGCCAGTAGCCTCGGGACAGAGACCGGGGAGCTGTTTTTT. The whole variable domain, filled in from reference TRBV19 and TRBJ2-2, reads DGGITQSPKYLFRKEGQNVTLSCEQNLNHDAMYWYRQDPGQGLRLIYYSQIVNDFQKGDIAEGYSVSREKKESFPLTVTSAQKNPTAFYLCASSLGTETGELFFGEGSRLTVL.

Here the CDR3 reads CAISVDGASYGYTF. The CDR3 DNA reads as TGTGCAATCTCGGTAGACGGAGCGTCCTATGGCTACACCTTC. The chain joins TRBV10-3 to TRBJ1-2; D unclear. The CDR3 spans 14 residues. Germline CDR1 ENHRY, CDR2 SYGVKD.

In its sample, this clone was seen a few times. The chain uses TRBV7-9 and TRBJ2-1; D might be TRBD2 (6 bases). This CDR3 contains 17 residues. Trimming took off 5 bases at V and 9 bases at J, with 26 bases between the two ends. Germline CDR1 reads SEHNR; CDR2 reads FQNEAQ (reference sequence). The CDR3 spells CASSPGPLASLIIEQFF. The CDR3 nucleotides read TGTGCCAGCAGCCCAGGGCCCCTAGCGTCCCTAATAATTGAGCAGTTCTTC.

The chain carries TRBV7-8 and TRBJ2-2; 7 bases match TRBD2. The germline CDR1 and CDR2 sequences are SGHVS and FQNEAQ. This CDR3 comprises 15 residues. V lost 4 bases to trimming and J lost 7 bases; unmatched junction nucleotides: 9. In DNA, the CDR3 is TGTGCCAGCAGCTGGGGACTATCCTTAGGCGGGGAGCTGTTTTTT. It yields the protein CASSWGLSLGGELFF.

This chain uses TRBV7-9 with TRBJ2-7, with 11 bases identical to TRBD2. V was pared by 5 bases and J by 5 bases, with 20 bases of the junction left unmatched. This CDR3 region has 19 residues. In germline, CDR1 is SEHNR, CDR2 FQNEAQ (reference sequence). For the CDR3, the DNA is TGTGCCAGCAGCGCTCTTTTTGGCGGTAGCGGGAGGGTAGTAAACGAGCAGTACTTC. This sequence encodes CASSALFGGSGRVVNEQYF.

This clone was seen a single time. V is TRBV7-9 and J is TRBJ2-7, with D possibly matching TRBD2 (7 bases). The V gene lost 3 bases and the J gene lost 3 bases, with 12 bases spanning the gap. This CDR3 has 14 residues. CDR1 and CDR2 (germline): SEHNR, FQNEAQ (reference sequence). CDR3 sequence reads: CASSLGGDIYEQYF. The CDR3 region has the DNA TGTGCCAGCAGCTTGGGGGGGGACATCTACGAGCAGTACTTC.

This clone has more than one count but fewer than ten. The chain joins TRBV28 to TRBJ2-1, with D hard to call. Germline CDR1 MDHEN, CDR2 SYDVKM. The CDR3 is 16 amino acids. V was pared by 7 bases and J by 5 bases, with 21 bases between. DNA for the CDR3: TGTGCCAGCACCTTAGAGAAGGAGTACCCAAACAATGAGCAGTTCTTC. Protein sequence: CASTLEKEYPNNEQFF.

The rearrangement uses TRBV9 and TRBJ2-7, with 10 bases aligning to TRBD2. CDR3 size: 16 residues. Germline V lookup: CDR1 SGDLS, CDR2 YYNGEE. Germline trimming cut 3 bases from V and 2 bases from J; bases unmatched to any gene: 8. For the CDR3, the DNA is TGTGCCAGCAGCGACCAGGCTAGCGGGAGACCCTACGAGCAGTACTTC. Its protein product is CASSDQASGRPYEQYF. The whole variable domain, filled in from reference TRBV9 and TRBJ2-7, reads DSGVTQTPKHLITATGQRVTLRCSPRSGDLSVYWYQQSLDQGLQFLIQYYNGEERAKGNILERFSAQQFPDLHSELNLSSLELGDSALYFCASSDQASGRPYEQYFGPGTRLTVT.

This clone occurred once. The CDR3 sequence is CASRPGSGGSYEQYF. The CDR3 DNA follows: TGTGCCAGCAGGCCCGGGTCAGGGGGCTCGTACGAGCAGTACTTC. The genes are TRBV27 and TRBJ2-5; 8 nucleotides match TRBD1. With the DNA end fitting TRBJ2-7 better, the J assignment may be wrong. Germline V lookup: CDR1 MNHEY, CDR2 SMNVEV (reference sequence). This CDR3 spans 15 amino acids.

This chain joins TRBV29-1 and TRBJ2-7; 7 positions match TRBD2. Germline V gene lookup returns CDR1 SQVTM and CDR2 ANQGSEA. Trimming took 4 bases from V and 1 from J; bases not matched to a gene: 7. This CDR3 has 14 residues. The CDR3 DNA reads TGCAGCGTTGGGGTCAGCGGGGAATCCTACGAGCAGTACTTC. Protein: CSVGVSGESYEQYF.

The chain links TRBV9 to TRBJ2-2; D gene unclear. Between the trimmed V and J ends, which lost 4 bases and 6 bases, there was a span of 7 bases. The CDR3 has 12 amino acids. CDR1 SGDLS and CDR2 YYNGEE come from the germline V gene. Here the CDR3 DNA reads TGTGCCAGCAGCCGAGTCTCCGGGGAGCTGTTTTTT. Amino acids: CASSRVSGELFF. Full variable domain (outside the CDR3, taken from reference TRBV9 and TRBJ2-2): DSGVTQTPKHLITATGQRVTLRCSPRSGDLSVYWYQQSLDQGLQFLIQYYNGEERAKGNILERFSAQQFPDLHSELNLSSLELGDSALYFCASSRVSGELFFGEGSRLTVL.

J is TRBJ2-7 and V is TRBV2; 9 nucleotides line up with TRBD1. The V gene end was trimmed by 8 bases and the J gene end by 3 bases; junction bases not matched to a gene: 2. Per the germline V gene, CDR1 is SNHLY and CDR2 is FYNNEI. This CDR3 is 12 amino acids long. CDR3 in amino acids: CASGGQGYEQYF. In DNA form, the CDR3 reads TGTGCCAGCGGGGGACAGGGCTACGAGCAGTACTTC.

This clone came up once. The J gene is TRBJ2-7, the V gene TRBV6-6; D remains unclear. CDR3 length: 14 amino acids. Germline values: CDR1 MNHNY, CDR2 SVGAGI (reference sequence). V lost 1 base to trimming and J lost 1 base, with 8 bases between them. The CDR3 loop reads CASSYLQPSYEQYF. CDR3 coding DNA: TGTGCCAGCAGTTACTTACAGCCTTCCTACGAGCAGTACTTC.

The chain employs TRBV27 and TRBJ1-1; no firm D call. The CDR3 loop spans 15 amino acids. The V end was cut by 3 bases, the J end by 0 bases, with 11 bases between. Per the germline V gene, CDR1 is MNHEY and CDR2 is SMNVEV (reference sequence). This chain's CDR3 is CASSLAPTMNTEAFF. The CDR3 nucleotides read TGTGCCAGCAGTTTGGCCCCTACTATGAACACTGAAGCTTTCTTT.

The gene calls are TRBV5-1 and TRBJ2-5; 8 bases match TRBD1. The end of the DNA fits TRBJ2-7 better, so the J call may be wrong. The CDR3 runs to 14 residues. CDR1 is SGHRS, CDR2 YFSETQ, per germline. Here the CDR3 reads CASMRQGASNEQYF. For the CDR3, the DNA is TGCGCCAGCATGAGGCAGGGGGCTTCGAACGAGCAGTACTTC.